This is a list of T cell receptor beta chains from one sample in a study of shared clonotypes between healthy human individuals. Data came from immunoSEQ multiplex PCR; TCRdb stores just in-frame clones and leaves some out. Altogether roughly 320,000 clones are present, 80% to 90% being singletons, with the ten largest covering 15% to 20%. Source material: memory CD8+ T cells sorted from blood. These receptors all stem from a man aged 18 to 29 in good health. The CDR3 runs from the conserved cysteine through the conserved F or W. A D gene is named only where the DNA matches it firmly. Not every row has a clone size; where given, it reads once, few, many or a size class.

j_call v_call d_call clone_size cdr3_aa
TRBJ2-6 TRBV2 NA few CASTGTQGANVLTF
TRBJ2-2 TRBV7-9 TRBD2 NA CASSLTSGTGELFF
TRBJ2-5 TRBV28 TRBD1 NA CASSPDRGGPQETQYF
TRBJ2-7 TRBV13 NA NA CASSLGIPAYEQYF
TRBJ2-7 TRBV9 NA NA CASSVGDGLSYEQYF
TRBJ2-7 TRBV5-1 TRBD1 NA CASSFRQGGSYEQYF
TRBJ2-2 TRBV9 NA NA CASSVYGGGELFF
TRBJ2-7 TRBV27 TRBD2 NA CASSLSAGGPKEQYF
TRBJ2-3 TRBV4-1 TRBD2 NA CASSRLAGDYSTDTQYF
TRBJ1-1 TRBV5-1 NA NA CASSVNTEAFF
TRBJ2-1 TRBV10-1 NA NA CASSLTGSSYNEQFF
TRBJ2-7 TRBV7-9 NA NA CASSPRQKPYEQYF
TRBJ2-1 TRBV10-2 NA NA CAGGYSYNEQFF
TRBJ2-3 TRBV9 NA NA CASSAGDFATDTQYF
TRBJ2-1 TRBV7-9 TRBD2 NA CASSLSSGGPNEQFF
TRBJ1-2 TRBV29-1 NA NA CSVEADSHGYTF
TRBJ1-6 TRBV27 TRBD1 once CASSLKQGIDDNSPLHF
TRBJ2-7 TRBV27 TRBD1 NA CASSWSGTGEYEQYF
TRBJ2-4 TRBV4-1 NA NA CASSQGVRDSSDIQYF
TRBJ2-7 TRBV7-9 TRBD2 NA CASSLGAGGRHEQYF
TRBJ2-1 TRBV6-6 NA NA CASSTSSWEQFF
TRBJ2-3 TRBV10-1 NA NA CASSGPKRTTPGGDTQYF
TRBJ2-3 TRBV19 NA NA CASSIGRADTQYF
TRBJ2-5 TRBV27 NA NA CASSWDGEETQYF
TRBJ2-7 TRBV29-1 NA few CSVATSLSSGQYF
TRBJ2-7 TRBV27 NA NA CASSSEPGLSYEQYF
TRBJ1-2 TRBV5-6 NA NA CASTPGGLNYGYTF
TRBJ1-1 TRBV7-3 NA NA CASSPLGGGITEAFF
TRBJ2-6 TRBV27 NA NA CASSLLEPSGANVLTF
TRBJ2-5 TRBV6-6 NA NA CASSWDSQETQYF
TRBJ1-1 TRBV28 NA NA CASSLRGLGGTEAFF
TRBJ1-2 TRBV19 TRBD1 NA CASSITSTGAGYTF